These 12 T cell receptor beta chains were sequenced from one sample in a study of human T cells and chemical hapten exposure. Documented time point: healthy volunteer bleed at 2 weeks. It was from unfractionated whole blood that total RNA was extracted. MiXCR was run by TCRdb on the RACE reads, yielding one entry per CDR3 protein. The sample has tens of thousands of distinct CDR3 sequences, 3.5% to 4.5% seen once; the top ten hold roughly 5.8%. Sequenced sample: whole blood. The receptors stem from a human donor in good health. Some clones in this sample may be carry-over from other donors' samples.

This clonotype has more than one count but fewer than ten. J is TRBJ1-6 and V is TRBV20-1; TRBD1 might be the D (6 bases). From germline, CDR1 is DFQATT and CDR2 SNEGSKA (reference sequence). Trimming pared 5 bases from V and 7 bases from J, leaving 24 bases between. The CDR3 length is 17 residues. CDR3 DNA: TGCAGTGCTCAACCGGGGACAAACCCCGAGGGGAATTCACCCCTCCACTTT. Its protein product is CSAQPGTNPEGNSPLHF.

This clonotype was observed many times. The chain joins TRBV28 to TRBJ1-4; 8 bases are a match to TRBD1. Germline V lookup: CDR1 MDHEN, CDR2 SYDVKM. This CDR3 is 14 amino acids long. The trim removed 5 bases at V and 8 bases at J, leaving 7 bases unmatched. The CDR3 protein is CASSRTGFREKLFF. For the CDR3, the DNA is TGTGCCAGCAGTCGGACAGGGTTTCGCGAAAAACTGTTTTTT.

This clonotype has ten or more counts. The chain links TRBV28 to TRBJ1-3; the D gene is possibly TRBD1 (5 bases). Germline V gene sequence: CDR1 MDHEN, CDR2 SYDVKM. V dropped 5 bases and J dropped 8 bases, with 25 bases sitting between them. The CDR3 has 17 residues. The CDR3 nucleotides read TGTGCCAGCAGTGGAGAGACCCAGGACATCTGGCGAGACACCATATATTTT. Its protein is CASSGETQDIWRDTIYF. The variable domain in full, completed from reference TRBV28 and TRBJ1-3, reads DVKVTQSSRYLVKRTGEKVFLECVQDMDHENMFWYRQDPGLGLRLIYFSYDVKMKEKGDIPEGYSVSREKKERFSLILESASTNQTSMYLCASSGETQDIWRDTIYFGEGSWLTVV.

This clonotype occurred many times. The chain carries TRBV2 and TRBJ1-1; a weak D match, TRBD1 (5 bases). CDR3 size: 16 residues. V lost 4 bases to trimming and J lost 6 bases, with 21 bases between them. The germline gives CDR1 SNHLY, CDR2 FYNNEI. CDR3 DNA sequence: TGTGCCAGCAGTGGCCCTGGTGAGGGGCGACTTTCTGAAGCTTTCTTT. Amino acid sequence: CASSGPGEGRLSEAFF.

The chain joins TRBV5-1 to TRBJ1-1, with a tentative D call TRBD1 (5 bases). CDR1 SGHRS and CDR2 YFSETQ come from the germline V gene. The CDR3 consists of 13 residues. The germline V and J ends were trimmed by 4 bases and 4 bases, with 11 bases remaining between them. CDR3 protein: CASSPVGGTEAFF. DNA for the CDR3: TGCGCCAGCAGCCCCGTGGGGGGCACTGAAGCTTTCTTT.

This clonotype was counted at least ten times. The chain is built from TRBV28 and TRBJ2-7; 9 positions match TRBD1. V was pared by 3 bases and J by 1 base, with 10 bases of the junction left unmatched. Looked up from germline, CDR1 is MDHEN and CDR2 is SYDVKM. The CDR3 totals 17 residues. The CDR3 DNA follows: TGTGCCAGCAGTTTGTCCGGACAGGGGCCGCTATCCTACGAGCAGTACTTC. Amino acids: CASSLSGQGPLSYEQYF. Full variable domain (missing parts from reference TRBV28 and TRBJ2-7): DVKVTQSSRYLVKRTGEKVFLECVQDMDHENMFWYRQDPGLGLRLIYFSYDVKMKEKGDIPEGYSVSREKKERFSLILESASTNQTSMYLCASSLSGQGPLSYEQYFGPGTRLTVT.

About this clonotype: The missing conserved phenylalanine or tryptophan at the end of this CDR3 makes a read error likely. V and J are TRBV6-5 and TRBJ1-5; 8 bases line up with TRBD1. The length of the CDR3 is 13 residues. Germline values: CDR1 MNHEY, CDR2 SVGAGI. The J segment lost 6 bases and the V segment lost 9 bases, leaving 7 bases of the junction unmatched. The CDR3 sequence: CASSGQASQPQHL. The CDR3 DNA reads as TGTGCCAGTTCGGGACAGGCCAGTCAGCCCCAGCATCTT.

This clonotype was recorded a few times. The chain carries TRBV14 and TRBJ1-6; maybe TRBD1 (5 bases). This CDR3 has 15 amino acids. In germline, CDR1 is SGHDN, CDR2 FVKESK. V was clipped by 5 bases and J by 9 bases, with 17 bases between them. DNA of the CDR3: TGTGCCAGCAGCACCGGGACCGCCAAGGGTTCACCCCTCCACTTT. This codes for CASSTGTAKGSPLHF.

The chain joins TRBV7-3 to TRBJ2-1; TRBD1 aligns across 8 bases. CDR3 length: 16 residues. J was trimmed by 5 bases and V by 4 bases; bases with no gene match: 10. Germline CDR1 and CDR2: SGHTA and FQGTGA. The CDR3 nucleotides are TGTGCCAGCAGCTCCCTGGGACAGGTCACGAACAATGAGCAGTTCTTC. Protein: CASSSLGQVTNNEQFF.

This clonotype showed up many times. This chain links TRBV29-1 with TRBJ2-7, with D uncertain. Germline lookup yields CDR1 SQVTM and CDR2 ANQGSEA. Trimming cost V 0 bases and J 2 bases, with 8 bases left between them. There are 13 residues in the CDR3. CDR3 sequence (DNA): TGCAGCGTTGAAGATTCACCGGCCTACGAGCAGTACTTC. Amino acid sequence: CSVEDSPAYEQYF.

This clonotype was seen a few times. The chain couples TRBV27 to TRBJ1-1; D is uncertain. Germline V CDR1 and CDR2: MNHEY, SMNVEV (reference sequence). The germline V and J ends were trimmed by 7 bases and 8 bases, with 14 bases remaining between them. CDR3 size: 12 residues. The CDR3 sequence: CASTNWGREAFF. In DNA form, the CDR3 reads TGTGCCAGCACTAATTGGGGTCGGGAAGCTTTCTTT.

The sample holds many counts of this clonotype. The chain links TRBV12-3 or TRBV12-4 to TRBJ1-5, with 9 nucleotides matching TRBD1. CDR3 length: 14 residues. V gave up 6 bases and J gave up 7 bases; unmatched junction bases: 7. The CDR3 DNA reads as TGTGCCAGCAGCCAGACAGGGGGAGACCAGCCCCAGCATTTT. Protein sequence: CASSQTGGDQPQHF.